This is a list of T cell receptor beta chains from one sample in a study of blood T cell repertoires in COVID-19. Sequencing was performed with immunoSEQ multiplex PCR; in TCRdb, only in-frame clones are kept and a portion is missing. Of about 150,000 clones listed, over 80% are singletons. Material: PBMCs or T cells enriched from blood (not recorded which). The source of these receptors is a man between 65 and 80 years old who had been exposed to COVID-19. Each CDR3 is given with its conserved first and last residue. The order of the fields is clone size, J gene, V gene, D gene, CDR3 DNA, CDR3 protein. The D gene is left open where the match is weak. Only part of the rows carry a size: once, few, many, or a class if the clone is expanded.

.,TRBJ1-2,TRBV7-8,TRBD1,TGTGCCAGCAGCTCGGGACAGACCTTTTCTTATGGCTACACCTTC,CASSSGQTFSYGYTF
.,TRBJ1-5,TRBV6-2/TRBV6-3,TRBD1,TGTGCCAGCAGTTACTCTGACAGGGCAAGCCAGCCCCAGCATTTT,CASSYSDRASQPQHF
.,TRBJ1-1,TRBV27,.,TGTGCCAGCAGTTTACAGCGGATAAACACTGAAGCTTTCTTT,CASSLQRINTEAFF
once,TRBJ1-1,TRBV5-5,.,TGTGCCAGCAGCTCACTTGTAGCCAGGGGCGACACTGAAGCTTTCTTT,CASSSLVARGDTEAFF
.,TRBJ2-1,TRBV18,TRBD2,TGTGCCAGCTCACCGAGCGGGACCTACAATGAGCAGTTCTTC,CASSPSGTYNEQFF
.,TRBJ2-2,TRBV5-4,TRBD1,TGTGCCAGCAGATCTAGGGACAGGGGCAACACCGGGGAGCTGTTTTTT,CASRSRDRGNTGELFF
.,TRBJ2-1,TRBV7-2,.,TGTGCCAGCAGCTATAAGGGACTTCATGAGCAGTTCTTC,CASSYKGLHEQFF
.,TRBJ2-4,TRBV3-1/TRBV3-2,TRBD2,TGTGCCAGCAGCCCGACGACTAGCGGGATGAATCCTTTAGCCAAAAACATTCAGTACTTC,CASSPTTSGMNPLAKNIQYF
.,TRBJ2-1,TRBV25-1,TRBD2,TGTGCCAGCAGTAACGGACTAGCGGGGGCCCTCGGAGAGCAGTTCTTC,CASSNGLAGALGEQFF
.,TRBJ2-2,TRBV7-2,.,TGTGCCAGCAGCTTACGGTGGACAGATCCCAATGGGCGACCCGGGGAGCTGTTTTTT,CASSLRWTDPNGRPGELFF
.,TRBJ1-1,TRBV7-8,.,TGTGCCAGCAGCTTAGCCGCCCGGACTGAAGCTTTCTTT,CASSLAARTEAFF
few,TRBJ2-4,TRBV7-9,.,TGTGCCAGCAGCTTTTCAGGACAGGCCCTCCCTCGGGGGAACATTCAGTACTTC,CASSFSGQALPRGNIQYF
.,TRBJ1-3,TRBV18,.,TGTGCCAGCTCACCAACGGCAGAGGGTCCCATATATTTT,CASSPTAEGPIYF
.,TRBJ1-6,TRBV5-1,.,TGCGCCAGCTCGGAGTCCTATAATTCACCCCTCCACTTT,CASSESYNSPLHF